A single sample is the source of the 22 T cell receptor beta chains below, sequenced in a study of T cell responses to AZD1222 COVID-19 vaccine. Measured with immunoSEQ multiplex PCR; TCRdb has only the in-frame clones, and not every one. The table lists about 130,000 clones, more than 85% of them singletons. Source: peripheral blood, taken on day 0 of AZD1222 vaccination. These receptors all stem from an adult in good health.

The rearrangement joins TRBV13 to TRBJ1-6; TRBD1 matches at 7 bases. The germline V gene encodes CDR1 PRHDT and CDR2 FYEKMQ (reference sequence). CDR3 length: 15 amino acids. Trimming cost V 2 bases and J 6 bases; bases outside gene matches: 4. Here the CDR3 DNA reads TGTGCCAGCAGCTTATTAGACAGGGTTAATTCACCCCTCCACTTT. Translated, it gives CASSLLDRVNSPLHF.

CDR3 protein: CASSLVLAGGPSYEQYF. The CDR3 nucleotides read TGTGCCAGCAGCTTGGTTCTAGCGGGGGGGCCATCCTACGAGCAGTACTTC. The chain recombines TRBV5-5 with TRBJ2-7; 12 bases map to TRBD2. The CDR3 contains 17 residues. CDR1 and CDR2 (germline): SGHKS, YYEKEE (reference sequence). The ends lost 0 bases at V and 1 base at J; junction bases unmatched: 5.

The V and J genes are TRBV14 and TRBJ2-2; D may correspond to TRBD1 or TRBD2 (5 bases each). The germline V gene has CDR1 SGHDN and CDR2 FVKESK. Trimming removed 5 bases at V and 5 bases at J, with 6 bases between. CDR3 length equals 12 residues. The CDR3 is CASSWGTGELFF. CDR3 in DNA: TGTGCCAGCAGCTGGGGGACCGGGGAGCTGTTTTTT.

This clone turned up a few times. The chain uses TRBV3-1 (or the pseudogene TRBV3-2) and TRBJ1-6; D ambiguous. The ends were cut back, 2 bases at V and 7 bases at J, with 6 bases in the middle. The CDR3 is 13 residues long. Germline loops: CDR1 LGHDT, CDR2 YNNKEL (reference sequence). The CDR3 here is CASSQSGNSPLHF. CDR3 DNA sequence: TGTGCCAGCAGCCAATCGGGAAATTCACCCCTCCACTTT.

The V and J genes are TRBV7-3 and TRBJ1-2, with D perhaps TRBD1 (6 bases). Germline loops: CDR1 SGHTA, CDR2 FQGTGA. The CDR3 length is 14 residues. Trimming removed 0 bases at V and 8 bases at J, with 13 bases between. The CDR3 loop reads CASSLTSGGEGYTF. CDR3 DNA sequence: TGTGCCAGCAGCTTAACGTCGGGGGGCGAGGGCTACACCTTC. Supplemented by reference TRBV7-3 and TRBJ1-2, the full variable domain reads GAGVSQTPSNKVTEKGKYVELRCDPISGHTALYWYRQSLGQGPEFLIYFQGTGAADDSGLPNDRFFAVRPEGSVSTLKIQRTERGDSAVYLCASSLTSGGEGYTFGSGTRLTVV.

This sequence joins TRBV9 and TRBJ1-1; unclear D gene. The CDR3 is 15 residues long. CDR1 SGDLS and CDR2 YYNGEE come from the germline V gene. Trimming left V 5 bases short and J 4 bases short, with 18 bases between. CDR3 DNA sequence: TGTGCCAGCAGTGGATCCGGACGGACGAGCACTGAAGCTTTCTTT. Translated: CASSGSGRTSTEAFF.

The rearrangement links TRBV5-6 to TRBJ2-7, with D possibly being TRBD1 or TRBD2 (6 bases each). Trimming shortened V by 4 bases and J by 3 bases, and 14 bases separated the two germline ends. Germline V gene data show CDR1 as SGHDT and CDR2 as YYEEEE. The CDR3 loop spans 14 amino acids. CDR3 nucleotides: TGTGCCAGCAGCCTAGGGGGGCGAAACTACGAGCAGTACTTC. As protein: CASSLGGRNYEQYF.

This sequence joins TRBV19 and TRBJ2-7; a weak D match, TRBD1 (6 bases). Germline V gives CDR1 LNHDA, CDR2 SQIVND (reference sequence). With 6 bases removed from V and 1 base from J, the gap between germline ends came to 13 bases. The CDR3 extends over 14 amino acids. In DNA, the CDR3 is TGTGCCAGTAGAATGGGGGCTGGATCCTACGAGCAGTACTTC. Its protein is CASRMGAGSYEQYF.

The chain is built from TRBV23-1 and TRBJ1-1; 7 bases match TRBD1. TRBV23-1 is flagged as an ORF with uncertain function. J gave up 1 base and V 6 bases, and 5 bases lay outside the gene matches. The CDR3 runs to 14 residues. Written as DNA, the CDR3 is TGCGCCAGCAGACTCGACAGGGAGAACACTGAAGCTTTCTTT. Amino acids: CASRLDRENTEAFF.

The V call is TRBV6-5, the J call TRBJ2-6, with a tentative D call TRBD2 (7 bases). This CDR3 contains 12 residues. Trimming took 7 bases from V and 15 from J, leaving 16 bases between them. CDR1 and CDR2 (germline): MNHEY, SVGAGI. The CDR3 DNA follows: TGTGCCAGCATCTTCGGGGGGCAAGACCTGACTTTC. It specifies CASIFGGQDLTF.

This clone was seen more than once but under ten times. The chain recombines TRBV6-1 with TRBJ2-1; no clear D gene. V lost 2 bases to trimming and J lost 6 bases, with 14 bases between them. The CDR3 is made up of 15 amino acids. Germline V gives CDR1 MNHNS, CDR2 SASEGT. DNA of the CDR3: TGTGCCAGCAGTGAACGTGGGGAACTACGCAATGAGCAGTTCTTC. Amino acids: CASSERGELRNEQFF.

A single count supports this clone. The chain's CDR3 is CASSLLNRGNTEAFF. Written as DNA, the CDR3 is TGTGCCAGCAGCTTGCTCAACAGGGGGAACACTGAAGCTTTCTTT. This rearrangement joins TRBV5-6 to TRBJ1-1, with 7 positions matching TRBD1. The CDR3 is made up of 15 amino acids. Germline lookup yields CDR1 SGHDT and CDR2 YYEEEE. V shed 1 base and J 1 base; nucleotides not matched to a gene: 4.

The chain is built from TRBV9 and TRBJ1-4; a possible D gene is TRBD1 (6 bases). The CDR3 has 15 amino acids. Germline V gives CDR1 SGDLS, CDR2 YYNGEE. Trimming removed 3 bases from V and 4 bases from J, with 13 bases in between. The CDR3 loop is CASSGEGQSNEKLFF. CDR3 sequence (DNA): TGTGCCAGCAGCGGTGAGGGACAAAGTAATGAAAAACTGTTTTTT.

This chain joins TRBV6-1 and TRBJ2-7; 7 positions agree with TRBD1. The V segment lost 1 base and the J segment 3 bases; nucleotides outside the gene matches: 6. This CDR3 has 15 residues. The germline CDR1 and CDR2 sequences are MNHNS and SASEGT. The CDR3 DNA reads TGTGCCAGCAGTGAAGGTATGGGACAGAGCTACGAGCAGTACTTC. As protein: CASSEGMGQSYEQYF.

This sequence joins TRBV7-2 and TRBJ1-3, with 9 bases that match TRBD1. Unmatched junction bases numbered 7, after V lost 6 bases and J lost 1 base. This CDR3 is built from 16 residues. CDR1 and CDR2 from the germline V gene are SGHTA and FQGNSA. CDR3 amino acids: CASSPGTGRSGNTIYF. The CDR3 bases are TGTGCCAGCAGTCCCGGGACAGGGCGTTCTGGAAACACCATATATTTT. The whole variable domain, remainder taken from reference TRBV7-2 and TRBJ1-3, is GAGVSQSPSNKVTEKGKDVELRCDPISGHTALYWYRQSLGQGLEFLIYFQGNSAPDKSGLPSDRFSAERTGGSVSTLTIQRTQQEDSAVYLCASSPGTGRSGNTIYFGEGSWLTVV.

The V gene is TRBV19, the J gene TRBJ2-2; 9 bases map to TRBD1. Trimming removed 2 bases from V and 5 bases from J; junction bases left unmatched: 15. The CDR3 totals 19 residues. CDR1 and CDR2 from the germline V gene are LNHDA and SQIVND (reference sequence). The CDR3 is CASSISPSQGAMSTGELFF. DNA for the CDR3: TGTGCCAGTAGTATAAGTCCATCACAGGGGGCAATGAGTACCGGGGAGCTGTTTTTT.

The rearrangement joins TRBV10-3 to TRBJ1-2; perhaps TRBD1 as D (5 bases). The CDR3 contains 16 residues. V lost 3 bases, J lost 6 bases, and 20 bases lay in between. Looked up from germline, CDR1 is ENHRY and CDR2 is SYGVKD. The DNA of the CDR3 is TGTGCCATCAGTGAAGTACTATCGCAGGGAAGACATGGCTACACCTTC. It codes for CAISEVLSQGRHGYTF.

This clone has only a few counts. The chain recombines TRBV19 with TRBJ2-7; the D gene is possibly TRBD1 (6 bases). This CDR3 is built from 15 residues. Between the trimmed V and J ends, which lost 5 bases and 2 bases, there was a span of 16 bases. Germline V gene sequence: CDR1 LNHDA, CDR2 SQIVND (reference sequence). The CDR3: CASSAHRDITYEQYF. The CDR3 region has the DNA TGTGCCAGTAGTGCCCACAGGGATATTACCTACGAGCAGTACTTC. Supplemented by reference TRBV19 and TRBJ2-7, the full variable domain reads DGGITQSPKYLFRKEGQNVTLSCEQNLNHDAMYWYRQDPGQGLRLIYYSQIVNDFQKGDIAEGYSVSREKKESFPLTVTSAQKNPTAFYLCASSAHRDITYEQYFGPGTRLTVT.

The CDR3 loop reads CASSSGTGKNSPLHF. DNA for the CDR3: TGTGCCAGCAGTTCAGGGACAGGGAAGAATTCACCCCTCCACTTT. This chain joins TRBV9 and TRBJ1-6, with 9 bases matching TRBD1. V dropped 5 bases and J dropped 7; count of bases not matched to a gene: 7. CDR1 is SGDLS, CDR2 YYNGEE, per germline. The CDR3 covers 15 residues.

The CDR3 DNA follows: TGCAGTGCTAGTTGGATGATCAATCAGCCCCAGCATTTT. Protein: CSASWMINQPQHF. The gene calls are TRBV20-1 and TRBJ1-5, with D unclear. Germline V CDR1 and CDR2: DFQATT, SNEGSKA (reference sequence). The CDR3 is 13 amino acids. V lost 3 bases to trimming and J lost 3 bases, with 9 bases between them.

The genes are TRBV23-1 and TRBJ1-2; D is unresolved. TRBV23-1 is given ORF status, its function remaining uncertain. This CDR3 is built from 19 residues. Trimming cost V 4 bases and J 3 bases, with 27 bases left between them. The CDR3: CASSLCEGGLRAPDYGYTF. The CDR3 DNA reads as TGCGCCAGCAGTCTGTGTGAGGGAGGGCTGCGAGCCCCCGACTATGGCTACACCTTC.

The chain carries TRBV5-4 and TRBJ2-2, with D perhaps TRBD1 or TRBD2 (6 bases each). This CDR3 contains 16 residues. Between the trimmed V and J ends, which lost 2 bases and 1 base, there was a span of 12 bases. Germline V lookup: CDR1 SGHNT, CDR2 YYREEE (reference sequence). The DNA of the CDR3 is TGTGCCAGCAGCTTTGGGGGGACAATGAACACCGGGGAGCTGTTTTTT. Translating gives CASSFGGTMNTGELFF. The full variable domain, rest sourced from reference TRBV5-4 and TRBJ2-2, is ETGVTQSPTHLIKTRGQQVTLRCSSQSGHNTVSWYQQALGQGPQFIFQYYREEENGRGNFPPRFSGLQFPNYSSELNVNALELDDSALYLCASSFGGTMNTGELFFGEGSRLTVL.